This record looks at one T cell receptor (beta chain) sequence and its context. Its antigen is undetermined. The sample comes from a study of memory CD4+ T cells and cytomegalovirus serostatus. Across the study: Donors were healthy Belgian adults, under 10 CMV seropositive and about two dozen seronegative. Study findings and constraints: Of around 160 reported CMV TCRbeta sequences, 65 to 85 were found in memory CD4+ repertoires.

The sort gate was single viable CD3+CD4+CD8-CD45RO+ cells for memory CD4+ T cells. Donors' CMV status reflects serum IgG against pp150, pp28, p38, p52. CD4+ T cells were isolated by positive magnetic selection. Per germline, CDR1 MDHEN and CDR2 SYDVKM. The CDR3 sequence is 13 residues long. V was cut by 0 bases and J by 6 bases, with 8 bases left in between. The protocol was immunoSEQ multiplex PCR, while the TCRdb copy is restricted to in-frame clones and leaves out a portion. The profile shows tens of thousands of clones, around 80% of them singletons. The receptor comes from an adult in good health and CMV-seronegative. V gene TRBV28 combines with J gene TRBJ1-2; D call uncertain. Material: memory CD4+ T cells from blood. The CDR3: CASSLWVSDGYTF. The CDR3 DNA is TGTGCCAGCAGTTTATGGGTCAGCGATGGCTACACCTTC.